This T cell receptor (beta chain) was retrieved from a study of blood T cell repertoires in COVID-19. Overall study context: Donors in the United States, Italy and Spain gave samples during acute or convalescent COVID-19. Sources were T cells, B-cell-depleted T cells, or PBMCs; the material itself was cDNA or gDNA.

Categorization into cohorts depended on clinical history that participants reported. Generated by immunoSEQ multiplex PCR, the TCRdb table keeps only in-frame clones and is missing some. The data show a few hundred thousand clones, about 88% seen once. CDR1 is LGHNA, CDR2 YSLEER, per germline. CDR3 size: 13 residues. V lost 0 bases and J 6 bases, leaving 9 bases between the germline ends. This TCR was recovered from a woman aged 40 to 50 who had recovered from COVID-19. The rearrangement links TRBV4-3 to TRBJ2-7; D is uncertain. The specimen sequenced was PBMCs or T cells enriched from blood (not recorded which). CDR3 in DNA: TGCGCCAGCAGCCAAGAATGGGCCGGCGAGCAGTACTTC. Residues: CASSQEWAGEQYF.